This section outlines one T cell receptor (beta chain) sequence together with its context. Its antigen is not known. Trimming cost V 4 bases and J 3 bases, with 13 bases left between them. The germline gives CDR1 SQVTM, CDR2 ANQGSEA. This CDR3 has 13 amino acids. The data originate from a study of shared clonotypes between healthy human individuals. Profiled with immunoSEQ multiplex PCR; TCRdb holds only in-frame clones, not every one. This sample has approximately 2.1 million clones, with over 85% found just once. Study-level points and caveats: Generation of non-shared clonotypes was less probable than generation of clonotypes shared by all four donors. Richness estimates generally favored naive over memory subsets.

This sequence joins TRBV29-1 and TRBJ2-7, with TRBD1 as a possible D gene (6 bases). The sequence was collected from a man in his late teens or twenties in good health. Some clones in this sample may be carry-over from other donors' samples. Specimen: naive CD4+ T cells from PBMCs. Sample subset: CD45RA+ positively selected. In nucleotides, the CDR3 is TGCAGCGTTGTCCGGGACAACTACTACGAGCAGTACTTC. The encoded protein is CSVVRDNYYEQYF.